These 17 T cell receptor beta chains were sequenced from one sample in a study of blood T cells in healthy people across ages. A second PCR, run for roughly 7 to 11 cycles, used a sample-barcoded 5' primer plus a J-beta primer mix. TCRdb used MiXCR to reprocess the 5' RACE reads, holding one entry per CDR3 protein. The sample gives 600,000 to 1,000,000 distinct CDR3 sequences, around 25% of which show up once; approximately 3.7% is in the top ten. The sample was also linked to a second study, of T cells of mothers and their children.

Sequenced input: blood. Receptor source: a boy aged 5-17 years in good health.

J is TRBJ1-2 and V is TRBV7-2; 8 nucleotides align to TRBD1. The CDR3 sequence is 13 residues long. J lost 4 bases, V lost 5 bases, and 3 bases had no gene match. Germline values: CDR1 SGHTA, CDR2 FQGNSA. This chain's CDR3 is CASSGGTGYGYTF. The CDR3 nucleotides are TGTGCCAGCAGCGGGGGGACAGGCTATGGCTACACCTTC.

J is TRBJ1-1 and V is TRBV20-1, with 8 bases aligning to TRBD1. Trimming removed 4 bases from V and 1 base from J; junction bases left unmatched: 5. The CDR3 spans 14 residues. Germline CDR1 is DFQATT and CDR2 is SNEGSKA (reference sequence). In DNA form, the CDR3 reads TGCAGTGCTACACGGACAGGGACGAACACTGAAGCTTTCTTT. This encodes CSATRTGTNTEAFF.

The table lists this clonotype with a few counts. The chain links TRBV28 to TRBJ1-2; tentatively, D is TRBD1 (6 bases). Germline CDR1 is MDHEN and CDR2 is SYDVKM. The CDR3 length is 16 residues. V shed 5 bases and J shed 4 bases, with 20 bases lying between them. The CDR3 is CASSQFLTGTFYGYTF. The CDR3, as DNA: TGTGCCAGCAGTCAATTTTTAACCGGGACATTCTATGGCTACACCTTC.

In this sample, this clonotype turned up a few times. The CDR3 region is CASSVDGQGVSYNEQFF. As DNA, the CDR3 is TGTGCCAGCAGCGTAGATGGGCAGGGGGTCTCCTACAATGAGCAGTTCTTC. The chain carries TRBV9 and TRBJ2-1; 7 nucleotides align to TRBD1. The germline V gene encodes CDR1 SGDLS and CDR2 YYNGEE. Trimming at V came to 0 bases and at J to 0 bases, leaving 6 bases not matched to a gene. The CDR3 loop spans 17 amino acids.

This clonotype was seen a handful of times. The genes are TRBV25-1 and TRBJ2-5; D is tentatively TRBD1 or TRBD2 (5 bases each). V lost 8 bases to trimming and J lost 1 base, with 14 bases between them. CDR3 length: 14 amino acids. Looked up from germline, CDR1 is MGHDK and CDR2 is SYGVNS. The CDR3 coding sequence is TGTGCCAGCCCTCGGGACCTACCCCAAGAGACCCAGTACTTC. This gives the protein CASPRDLPQETQYF.

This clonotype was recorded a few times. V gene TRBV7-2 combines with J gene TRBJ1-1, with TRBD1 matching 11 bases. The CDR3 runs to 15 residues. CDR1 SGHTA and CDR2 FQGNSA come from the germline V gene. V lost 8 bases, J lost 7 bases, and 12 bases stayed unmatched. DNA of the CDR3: TGTGCCAGCTTCGGACAGGGGGCCGCATGGTATGAAGCTTTCTTT. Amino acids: CASFGQGAAWYEAFF.

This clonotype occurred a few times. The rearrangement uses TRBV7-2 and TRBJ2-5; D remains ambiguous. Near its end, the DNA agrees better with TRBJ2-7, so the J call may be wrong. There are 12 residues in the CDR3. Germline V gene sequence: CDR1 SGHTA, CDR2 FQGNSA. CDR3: CASSVNSYEQYF. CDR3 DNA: TGTGCCAGCAGCGTAAACTCCTACGAGCAGTACTTC.

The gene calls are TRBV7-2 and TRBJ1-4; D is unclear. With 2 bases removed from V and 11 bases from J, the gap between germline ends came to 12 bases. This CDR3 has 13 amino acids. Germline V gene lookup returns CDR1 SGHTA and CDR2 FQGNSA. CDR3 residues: CASSLTSERKLFF. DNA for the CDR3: TGTGCCAGCAGCTTAACAAGTGAGAGGAAACTGTTTTTT.

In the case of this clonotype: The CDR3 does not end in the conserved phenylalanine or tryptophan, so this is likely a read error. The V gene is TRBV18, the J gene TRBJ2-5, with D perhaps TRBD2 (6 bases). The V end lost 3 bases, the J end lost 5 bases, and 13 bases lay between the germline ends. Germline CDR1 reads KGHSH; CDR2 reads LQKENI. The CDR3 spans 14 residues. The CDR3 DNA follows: TGTGCCAGCTCACCTAGCGGCAGCCAGGAGACCCAGTACGTC. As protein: CASSPSGSQETQYV.

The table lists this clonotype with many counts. The DNA of the CDR3 is TGTGCCAGCAGCTTAGGGTATAGCAATCAGCCCCAGCATTTT. This gives the protein CASSLGYSNQPQHF. V usage is TRBV7-3 and J usage is TRBJ1-5; D ambiguous. Germline V gene lookup returns CDR1 SGHTA and CDR2 FQGTGA. The CDR3 consists of 14 residues. The ends were cut back, 2 bases at V and 0 bases at J, with 5 bases in the middle.

The CDR3 loop reads CASSQNPLGLVAGIDTGELFF. The CDR3 coding sequence is TGTGCCAGCAGCCAAAATCCCTTAGGGTTGGTAGCGGGAATCGACACCGGGGAGCTGTTTTTT. This chain links TRBV4-2 with TRBJ2-2; 8 positions match TRBD2. V shed 2 bases, J shed 3 bases, and the junction held 20 bases outside the gene matches. The CDR3 is 21 amino acids. Germline-derived CDR1 and CDR2 are LGHNA and YNFKEQ.

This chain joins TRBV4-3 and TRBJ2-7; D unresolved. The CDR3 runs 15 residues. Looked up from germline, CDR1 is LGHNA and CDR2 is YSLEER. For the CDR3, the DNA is TGCGCTCCTCTGGCTGTGGCAACCACCCACTACGAGCAGTACTTC. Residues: CAPLAVATTHYEQYF.

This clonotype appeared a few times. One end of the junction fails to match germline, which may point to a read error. In nucleotides, the CDR3 is TGTGCCAGCAGCTTCGACCAGAGCCGGGCCTCCTTC. This translates into CASSFDQSRASF. The V and J genes are TRBV7-2 and TRBJ1-2; no clear D. CDR1 SGHTA and CDR2 FQGNSA come from the germline V gene. The CDR3 has 12 amino acids.

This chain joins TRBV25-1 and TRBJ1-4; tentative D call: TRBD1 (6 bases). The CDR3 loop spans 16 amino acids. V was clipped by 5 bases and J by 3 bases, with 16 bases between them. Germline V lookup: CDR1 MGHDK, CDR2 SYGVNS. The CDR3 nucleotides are TGTGCCAGCAGTCCCGGCGGGGGGCTGGCTAATGAAAAACTGTTTTTT. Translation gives CASSPGGGLANEKLFF.

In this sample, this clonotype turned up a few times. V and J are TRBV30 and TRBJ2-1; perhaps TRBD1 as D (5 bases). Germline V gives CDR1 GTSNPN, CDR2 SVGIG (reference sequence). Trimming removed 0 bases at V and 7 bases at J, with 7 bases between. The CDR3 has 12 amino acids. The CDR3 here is CAWSVQVNEQFF. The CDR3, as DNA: TGTGCCTGGAGTGTACAGGTTAATGAGCAGTTCTTC. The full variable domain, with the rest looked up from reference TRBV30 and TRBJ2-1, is SQTIHQWPATLVQPVGSPLSLECTVEGTSNPNLYWYRQAAGRGLQLLFYSVGIGQISSEVPQNLSASRPQDRQFILSSKKLLLSDSGFYLCAWSVQVNEQFFGPGTRLTVL.

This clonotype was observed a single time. CDR3 sequence: CASAPPSSGIPEQYF. In DNA, the CDR3 is TGTGCCAGCGCGCCCCCGAGTAGCGGGATTCCCGAGCAGTACTTC. The chain combines TRBV28 with TRBJ2-7, with 8 bases identical to TRBD2. Looked up from germline, CDR1 is MDHEN and CDR2 is SYDVKM. V shed 8 bases, J shed 6 bases, and the junction held 15 bases outside the gene matches. There are 15 residues in the CDR3.

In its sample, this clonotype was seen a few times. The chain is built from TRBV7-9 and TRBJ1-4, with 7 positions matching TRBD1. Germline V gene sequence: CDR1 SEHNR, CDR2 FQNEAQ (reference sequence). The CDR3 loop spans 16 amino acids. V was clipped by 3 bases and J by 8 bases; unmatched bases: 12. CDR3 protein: CASSLGRGSGDEKLFF. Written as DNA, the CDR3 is TGTGCCAGCAGCTTGGGCAGGGGGTCGGGAGACGAAAAACTGTTTTTT.